The 2 T cell receptor beta chains below come from one sample, sequenced in a study of OX40 agonist ivuxolimab in advanced cancers. The method was immunoSEQ multiplex PCR; TCRdb's version includes in-frame clones alone and lacks a portion of them. The sample contains about 68,000 clones, approximately 89% of which appear only once. The sequencing here drew on CD4+ or CD8+ T cells sorted from blood, taken in a trial of the OX40 agonist ivuxolimab. These receptors all stem from an adult with an advanced solid tumor such as melanoma, head and neck, liver or kidney cancer.

V is TRBV4-3 and J is TRBJ1-4, with D uncertain. CDR1 and CDR2 from the germline V gene are LGHNA and YSLEER. Trimming removed 4 bases at V and 0 bases at J, with 12 bases between. The CDR3 runs to 16 residues. Here the CDR3 reads CASSPRGWTTNEKLFF. The CDR3 region has the DNA TGCGCCAGCAGCCCTCGTGGGTGGACAACTAATGAAAAACTGTTTTTT.

As regards this clone: Relative to the germline gene, one junction end is altered; a read error may explain this. The chain employs TRBV6-1 and TRBJ1-5; D is ambiguous. The CDR3 length is 12 residues. Germline CDR1 MNHNS, CDR2 SASEGT. CDR3 in amino acids: CASSTWDRGCFF. The CDR3 DNA follows: TGTGCCAGCAGTACCTGGGATCGGGGATGCTTTTTT.